The rows below give T cell receptor beta chains drawn from one sample of a study of T cells in Graves' hyperthyroidism and ophthalmopathy. TCRdb reprocessed the multiplex PCR reads with MiXCR, giving one entry per CDR3 protein. The sample holds nearly 750,000 distinct CDR3 sequences, roughly 32% seen once. Input material: blood. The source is a woman aged 40 to 55 with Graves' hyperthyroidism. Both conserved end residues are part of each CDR3. The order of the fields is clone size, D gene, V gene, J gene, CDR3 protein, CDR3 DNA. D genes are given only for firm matches. The size entry is marked missing in some rows and otherwise reads once, few, many or a size class.

NA	NA	TRBV5-6	TRBJ1-1	CASSLGITRAEAFF	TGTGCCAGCAGCTTGGGGATCACACGGGCTGAAGCTTTCTTT
NA	NA	TRBV2	TRBJ2-3	CASSGSLDTQYF	TGTGCCAGCAGTGGGAGTCTCGATACGCAGTATTTT
NA	NA	TRBV5-6	TRBJ2-7	CASTWGAGLGEQYF	TGTGCCAGCACCTGGGGGGCGGGATTGGGGGAGCAGTACTTC
few	NA	TRBV19	TRBJ1-1	CASSIESSGFF	TGTGCCAGTAGTATAGAGTCATCGGGTTTCTTT
NA	TRBD1	TRBV12-3/TRBV12-4	TRBJ2-7	CATRTGQGSYEQYF	TGTGCCACGCGAACGGGACAGGGGTCCTACGAGCAGTACTTC
many	NA	TRBV19	TRBJ1-1	CASSPFAQGTEAFF	TGTGCCAGTAGTCCGTTCGCCCAGGGGACTGAAGCTTTCTTT
NA	NA	TRBV19	TRBJ1-4	CASSPTRSPLEEKLFF	TGTGCCAGTAGTCCTACTAGGTCCCCGCTAGAAGAAAAACTGTTTTTT
NA	NA	TRBV7-9	TRBJ1-2	CASSLWGASGYTF	TGTGCCAGCAGCTTATGGGGCGCGAGCGGCTACACCTTC
many	NA	TRBV6-5	TRBJ1-2	CASSYAGSGYTF	TGTGCCAGCAGCTACGCGGGATCGGGCTACACCTTC
once	NA	TRBV2	TRBJ1-2	CAWSLAPPRGYTF	TGTGCCTGGTCCCTGGCACCGCCCAGGGGCTACACCTTC
NA	NA	TRBV10-3	TRBJ2-3	CAISESRGKPDTQYF	TGTGCCATCAGTGAGTCGAGGGGGAAGCCAGATACGCAGTATTTT
NA	NA	TRBV10-1	TRBJ1-3	CASSEHLGRTDTIYF	TGCGCCAGCAGTGAGCATCTCGGCCGTACGGACACCATATATTTT
many	NA	TRBV29-1	TRBJ1-3	CSVITGISGNTIYF	TGCAGCGTTATTACAGGGATCTCTGGAAACACCATATATTTT
NA	NA	TRBV2	TRBJ2-5	CASSESTGSYNEQYF	TGTGCCAGCAGTGAATCGACAGGCTCCTACAATGAGCAGTACTTC
NA	NA	TRBV6-5	TRBJ1-6	CASGRQENSPLHF	TGTGCCAGCGGCAGACAGGAAAATTCACCCCTCCACTTT
NA	TRBD2	TRBV20-1	TRBJ2-1	CSAKSGGAENEQFF	TGCAGTGCTAAAAGCGGGGGGGCGGAGAATGAGCAGTTCTTC
many	NA	TRBV7-2	TRBJ2-7	CASSLQATWHEQYF	TGTGCCAGCAGCCTACAGGCCACGTGGCACGAGCAGTACTTC
few	NA	TRBV12-3/TRBV12-4	TRBJ1-3	CASSLAQGSSGNTIYF	TGTGCCAGCAGTTTAGCGCAGGGGAGCTCTGGAAACACCATATATTTT
few	TRBD2	TRBV5-1	TRBJ2-7	CASSLGLAGAEQYF	TGCGCCAGCAGCTTGGGACTAGCGGGAGCCGAGCAGTACTTC
many	NA	TRBV10-3	TRBJ1-1	CAISDVGGNTEAFF	TGTGCCATCAGTGATGTCGGGGGGAACACTGAAGCTTTCTTT
NA	TRBD2	TRBV29-1	TRBJ2-5	CSPTGTSGETQYF	TGCAGCCCAACCGGGACTAGCGGAGAGACCCAGTACTTC
many	NA	TRBV25-1	TRBJ1-4	CASRTGQRGEKLFF	TGTGCCAGCCGTACGGGACAAAGGGGTGAAAAACTGTTTTTT
NA	TRBD1	TRBV19	TRBJ2-2	CASTGTVPSSGANTGELFF	TGTGCCAGTACCGGGACAGTCCCAAGCTCTGGGGCCAACACCGGGGAGCTGTTTTTT
many	NA	TRBV6-5	TRBJ2-7	CASSPVVPRAEQYF	TGTGCCAGCAGTCCCGTAGTCCCCCGCGCCGAGCAGTACTTC
many	NA	TRBV2	TRBJ1-4	CASSEVDGNEKLFF	TGTGCCAGCAGTGAAGTCGATGGGAATGAAAAACTGTTTTTT
NA	TRBD1	TRBV7-9	TRBJ1-2	CASSLGQGAPPYTF	TGTGCCAGCAGCCTAGGACAGGGGGCCCCCCCCTACACCTTC
few	NA	TRBV5-8	TRBJ2-2	CASSPIAGTVYTGELFF	TGTGCCAGCAGCCCGATCGCCGGGACGGTATACACCGGGGAGCTGTTTTTT
NA	NA	TRBV6-6	TRBJ2-6	CASRRANVLTF	TGTGCCAGCCGAAGGGCCAACGTCCTGACTTTC
many	NA	TRBV5-6	TRBJ1-6	CASSLGQRLHF	TGTGCCAGCAGCTTGGGGCAGCGACTCCACTTT
NA	NA	TRBV6-1	TRBJ2-2	CASEDRVTGELFF	TGTGCCAGTGAAGACAGAGTCACCGGGGAGCTGTTTTTT
once	NA	TRBV5-5	TRBJ1-1	CASSLHTLNTEAFF	TGTGCCAGCAGCTTGCACACCTTGAACACTGAAGCTTTCTTT
NA	NA	TRBV7-9	TRBJ1-2	CASRPGATNYGYTF	TGTGCCAGCAGACCGGGAGCCACTAACTATGGCTACACCTTC
NA	NA	TRBV6-6	TRBJ1-1	CASSYHWFEAFF	TGTGCCAGCAGTTATCATTGGTTTGAAGCTTTCTTT
NA	NA	TRBV5-5	TRBJ1-2	CASSFPGAGGYTF	TGTGCCAGCAGCTTTCCCGGAGCTGGGGGCTACACCTTC
NA	TRBD1	TRBV10-2	TRBJ1-6	CASSPTGGQSSYNSPLHF	TGCGCCAGCAGCCCCACAGGGGGCCAGAGCTCCTATAATTCACCCCTCCACTTT
NA	NA	TRBV19	TRBJ1-1	CASSGHRASGGTEAFF	TGTGCCAGTAGTGGTCACCGGGCCTCGGGCGGGACTGAAGCTTTCTTT
NA	NA	TRBV7-2	TRBJ2-1	CASNRGVHEQFF	TGTGCCAGCAATAGGGGGGTCCATGAGCAGTTCTTC
NA	TRBD2	TRBV12-3/TRBV12-4	TRBJ2-2	CASTGRTGELFF	TGTGCCAGCACCGGGAGGACCGGGGAGCTGTTTTTT
many	TRBD1	TRBV9	TRBJ1-2	CASSASRDSNYGYTF	TGTGCCAGCAGCGCCTCGCGGGACAGTAACTATGGCTACACCTTC
NA	TRBD1	TRBV7-2	TRBJ2-7	CASSFSQGAQGGEQYF	TGTGCCAGCAGCTTCAGTCAGGGGGCCCAAGGGGGCGAGCAGTACTTC
NA	NA	TRBV11-2	TRBJ1-2	CASSRVVTDGYTF	TGTGCCAGCAGCCGCGTTGTGACAGACGGCTACACCTTC
NA	NA	TRBV10-3	TRBJ2-7	CASSERAAQYF	TGTGCCAGCAGTGAAAGGGCAGCACAGTACTTC
few	TRBD1	TRBV6-1	TRBJ2-7	CASSEGQGSIYEQYF	TGTGCCAGCAGCGAGGGACAGGGCAGCATCTACGAGCAGTACTTC
many	TRBD1	TRBV2	TRBJ1-1	CASSGTGGLNTEAFF	TGTGCCAGCAGCGGGACAGGGGGTCTGAACACTGAAGCTTTCTTT
NA	NA	TRBV9	TRBJ1-1	CASSVAGGAFF	TGTGCCAGCAGCGTAGCGGGGGGAGCTTTCTTT
few	NA	TRBV6-6	TRBJ1-2	CASREGDRGYTF	TGTGCCAGCAGGGAGGGGGATCGGGGCTACACCTTC